This TCR beta chain derives from a study of T cell responses to AZD1222 COVID-19 vaccine (dated by TCRdb to the early 2020s). Regarding the study in general: AZD1222 recipients with second doses at about 4 weeks or about 12 weeks were pooled, because spike-specific TCR depth and breadth did not differ between schedules. TCR sequencing covered roughly 230 trial participants: nearly 210 given two doses of AZD1222 and 26 given two doses of MenACWY control vaccine. Enrollment into the trials was organized by age into subgroups of 18-55, 56-69 and 70-plus years, and those subgroups contained around 150, 28 and 57 TCR-sequenced participants, respectively.

The paper as a whole reports these results and caveats: The vaccine-associated CD4 TCRs covered the entire spike protein, and the dominant responses fell in regions 160-218 and 743-854. Conclusions about previously exposed vaccinees were limited because only six AZD1222 recipients were SARS-CoV-2 seropositive at baseline. Epitopes outside the regions mutated in the B.1.351 and B.1.1.7 variants were reportedly recognized by nearly half of the unique spike-specific TCRs. After two AZD1222 doses, both the breadth and the depth of spike-specific TCRs were significantly higher than at day 0 and than in MenACWY recipients. In the small 56-69-year group, the increase in depth fell short of significance, most likely because of low power. No day 14 peak-response samples were available, so repertoires were characterized only after the peak T cell response. Participants were mostly white British and included more females than males, and it was suggested by the authors that clonal diversity may have been underestimated.

What this sample's time point label stands for: baseline before first vaccination. The vaccinee samples were drawn from two UK trials, COV001 and COV002, one of which was a single-blind randomized controlled phase 2/3 trial testing AZD1222 (ChAdOx1 nCoV-19) in healthy adults. For TCRbeta chain sequencing, PBMC samples from trial participants were taken at day 0 and at day 28 after the second dose. The CDR3 regions of human TCRbeta chains were subjected to immunosequencing. The authors' pipeline ran thus. TCRs in the repertoires were compared against a reference library of SARS-CoV-2-specific TCRs that had been generated with the MIRA antigen-specificity platform. Breadth meant the fraction of unique TCRs that were SARS-CoV-2-associated, whereas depth meant the fraction of total T cells that were SARS-CoV-2-associated. Using the MIRA data, every spike-specific TCR was mapped to the spike region that the TCR reacted to and assigned to either a CD4 or a CD8 class. Log10-transformed breadth and depth values were compared by one-way ANOVA with Sidak's multiple comparisons tests. This immuneACCESS table, as held by TCRdb, lists in-frame sequences with V and J called but not all clones. Of the missing ones, under half trace to an unresolved V gene in checked studies; the others have no known cause. That table supplies the V and J calls and clone size; D and trimming were determined from the DNA. Recorded for this sample are about 76,000 clones; over 75% of them occurred a single time. Clones ranked in the top ten supply about a tenth of the sample.

Note on this clone: The specificity of this receptor is unknown. No base quality values were provided; no much bigger clone lies one nucleotide off.

V is cut by 4 bases and J by 1 base, and the space between the germline ends is 7 bases. The CDR3, cysteine through phenylalanine, is 14 amino acids long. Of all the DNA, just the CDR3 is kept, 42 bases in frame from base 1. CDR1 and CDR2, per the germline V gene, are SGHVS and FNYEAQ. The source is an adult in good health. The source material was peripheral blood, sampled on day 0 of AZD1222 vaccination. The sequence is built from TRBV7-6 and TRBJ2-2; too little of a D gene remains to name it. The sequence in DNA is TGTGCCAGCAGCTCCAGACAGAACACCGGGGAGCTGTTTTTT. This is translated as CASSSRQNTGELFF.